These 5 T cell receptor beta chains were sequenced from one sample in a study of human thymus T cells. Sequenced by immunoSEQ multiplex PCR; TCRdb stores in-frame clones only, minus some. The top ten clones hold around 0.03% of a sample with roughly 77,000 clones, 85% to 95% of them seen once. Resections from corrective heart surgery supplied the thymus tissue. Sequences were obtained from thymus tissue. The receptors were sampled from a girl less than two years old with a congenital heart defect but otherwise immunologically healthy.

This sequence joins TRBV30 and TRBJ2-7, with 10 bases that match TRBD1. The junction had 15 bases not matched to a gene; V was cut back by 7 bases and J by 0 bases. Looked up from germline, CDR1 is GTSNPN and CDR2 is SVGIG (reference sequence). This CDR3 spans 17 amino acids. CDR3 region: CAYRPLIDRGLSYEQYF. Here the CDR3 DNA reads TGTGCCTATCGTCCTCTTATCGACAGGGGGCTCTCCTACGAGCAGTACTTC.

This chain connects TRBV4-3 to TRBJ2-2; TRBD1 or TRBD2 may be the D gene (5 bases each). Per the germline V gene, CDR1 is LGHNA and CDR2 is YSLEER. The CDR3 loop spans 18 amino acids. V was shortened by 4 bases and J by 2 bases, with 20 bases between the two germline ends. The CDR3 here is CASSRGKGPQDNTGELFF. DNA for the CDR3: TGCGCCAGCAGCCGAGGAAAGGGACCTCAGGATAACACCGGGGAGCTGTTTTTT.

The chain combines TRBV27 with TRBJ1-2, with TRBD1 matching over 7 bases. This CDR3 is built from 16 residues. Trimming cost V 2 bases and J 8 bases; bases outside gene matches: 14. Germline lookup yields CDR1 MNHEY and CDR2 SMNVEV (reference sequence). The CDR3: CASSLKKGATLQGYTF. The CDR3 DNA reads TGTGCCAGCAGTTTAAAAAAGGGGGCGACCCTCCAGGGCTACACCTTC.

This chain links TRBV27 with TRBJ2-7; no firm D call. V was cut by 7 bases and J by 3 bases, with 16 bases left in between. The length of the CDR3 is 14 residues. Germline CDR1 is MNHEY and CDR2 is SMNVEV (reference sequence). The CDR3: CASMTFSTDYEQYF. CDR3 coding DNA: TGTGCCAGCATGACCTTCTCCACCGACTACGAGCAGTACTTC.

The chain links TRBV27 to TRBJ2-7, with TRBD2 as a possible D gene (6 bases). V lost 2 bases to trimming and J lost 4 bases, with 15 bases between them. Germline CDR1 is MNHEY and CDR2 is SMNVEV (reference sequence). The CDR3 has 15 residues. CDR3 in amino acids: CASSLVGLPPYEQYF. The CDR3 nucleotides are TGTGCCAGCAGTTTAGTGGGACTCCCTCCATACGAGCAGTACTTC.